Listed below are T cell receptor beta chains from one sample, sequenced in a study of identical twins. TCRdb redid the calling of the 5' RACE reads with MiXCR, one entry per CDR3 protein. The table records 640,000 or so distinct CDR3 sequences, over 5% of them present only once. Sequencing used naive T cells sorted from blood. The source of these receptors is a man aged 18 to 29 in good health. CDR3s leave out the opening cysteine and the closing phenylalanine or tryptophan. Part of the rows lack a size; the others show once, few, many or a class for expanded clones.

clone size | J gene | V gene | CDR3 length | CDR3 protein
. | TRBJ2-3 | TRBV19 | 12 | ATFSGPGTDTQY
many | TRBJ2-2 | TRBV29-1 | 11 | SVGRSNTGELF
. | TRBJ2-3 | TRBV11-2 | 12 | ASSLVLMVDTQY
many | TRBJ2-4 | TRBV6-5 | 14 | ASSYSSGLAKNIQY
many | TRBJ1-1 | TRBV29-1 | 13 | SVGSPGDRRTEAF
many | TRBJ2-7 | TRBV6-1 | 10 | ASSRSSGEQY
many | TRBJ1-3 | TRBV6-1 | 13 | ASSRAQTRPDSIY
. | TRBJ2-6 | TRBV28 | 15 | ASSSYRELPGANVLT
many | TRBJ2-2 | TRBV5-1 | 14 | ASSLEGTRGREELF
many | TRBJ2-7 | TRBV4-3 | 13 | ASSQVVGPPYEQY